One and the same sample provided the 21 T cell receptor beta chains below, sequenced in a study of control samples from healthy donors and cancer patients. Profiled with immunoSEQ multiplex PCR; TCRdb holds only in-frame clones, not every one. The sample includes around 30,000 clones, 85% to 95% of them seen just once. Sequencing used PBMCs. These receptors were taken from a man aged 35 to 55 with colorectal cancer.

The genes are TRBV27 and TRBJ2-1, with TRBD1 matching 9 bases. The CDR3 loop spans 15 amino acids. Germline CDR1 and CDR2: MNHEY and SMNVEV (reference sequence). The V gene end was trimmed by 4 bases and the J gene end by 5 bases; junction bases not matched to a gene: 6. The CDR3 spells CASSSWDRADNEQFF. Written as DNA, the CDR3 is TGTGCCAGCAGTTCCTGGGACAGGGCAGACAATGAGCAGTTCTTC.

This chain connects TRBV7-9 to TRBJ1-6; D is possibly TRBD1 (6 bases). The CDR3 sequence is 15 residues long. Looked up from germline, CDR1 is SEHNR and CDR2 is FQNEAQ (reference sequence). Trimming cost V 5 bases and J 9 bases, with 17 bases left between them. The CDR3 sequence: CASSTDRTSGSPLHF. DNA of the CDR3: TGTGCCAGCAGCACTGACAGGACTAGTGGTTCACCCCTCCACTTT.

CDR3 region: CAISGNNEKLFF. In nucleotides, the CDR3 is TGTGCCATCAGTGGTAATAATGAAAAACTGTTTTTT. The chain carries TRBV10-3 and TRBJ1-4, with D unresolved. Germline V gene lookup returns CDR1 ENHRY and CDR2 SYGVKD. Deletions cut 4 bases from V and 4 bases from J, with 4 bases between. This CDR3 is built from 12 residues.

CDR3 sequence: CSVVGTGSYEQYF. The CDR3 DNA follows: TGCAGCGTTGTCGGGACAGGATCCTACGAGCAGTACTTC. The chain recombines TRBV29-1 with TRBJ2-7; 8 bases fit TRBD1. The junction had 3 bases not matched to a gene; V was cut back by 4 bases and J by 1 base. Germline V gene sequence: CDR1 SQVTM, CDR2 ANQGSEA. This CDR3 has 13 residues.

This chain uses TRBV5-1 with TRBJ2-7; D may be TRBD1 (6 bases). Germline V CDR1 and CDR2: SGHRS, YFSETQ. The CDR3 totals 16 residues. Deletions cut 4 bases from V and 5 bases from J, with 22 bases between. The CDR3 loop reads CASSLKTDSRRNEQYF. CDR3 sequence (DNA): TGCGCCAGCAGCCTAAAGACGGACAGCAGAAGGAACGAGCAGTACTTC. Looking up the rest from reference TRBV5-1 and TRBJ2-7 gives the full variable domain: KAGVTQTPRYLIKTRGQQVTLSCSPISGHRSVSWYQQTPGQGLQFLFEYFSETQRNKGNFPGRFSGRQFSNSRSEMNVSTLELGDSALYLCASSLKTDSRRNEQYFGPGTRLTVT.

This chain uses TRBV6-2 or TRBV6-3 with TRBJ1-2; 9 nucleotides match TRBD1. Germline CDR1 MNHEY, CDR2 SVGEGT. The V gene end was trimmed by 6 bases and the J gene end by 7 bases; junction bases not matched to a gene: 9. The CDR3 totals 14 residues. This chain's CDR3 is CASSRDLGQGGYTF. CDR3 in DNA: TGTGCCAGCAGCCGGGACTTGGGACAGGGTGGCTACACCTTC.

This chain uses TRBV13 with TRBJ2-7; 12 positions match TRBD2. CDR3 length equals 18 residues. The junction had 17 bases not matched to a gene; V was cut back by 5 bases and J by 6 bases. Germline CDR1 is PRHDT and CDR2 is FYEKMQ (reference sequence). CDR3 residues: CASSSRGLAGMNACEQYF. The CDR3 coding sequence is TGTGCCAGCAGCAGCCGAGGACTAGCGGGGATGAATGCCTGCGAGCAGTACTTC.

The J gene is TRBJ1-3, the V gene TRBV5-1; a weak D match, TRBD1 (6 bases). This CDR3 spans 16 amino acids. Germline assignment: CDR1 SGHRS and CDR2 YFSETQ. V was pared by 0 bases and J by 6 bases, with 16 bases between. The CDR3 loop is CASSLEYYRDENTIYF. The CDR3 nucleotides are TGCGCCAGCAGCTTGGAATACTACAGGGACGAAAACACCATATATTTT. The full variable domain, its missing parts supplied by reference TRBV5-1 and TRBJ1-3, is KAGVTQTPRYLIKTRGQQVTLSCSPISGHRSVSWYQQTPGQGLQFLFEYFSETQRNKGNFPGRFSGRQFSNSRSEMNVSTLELGDSALYLCASSLEYYRDENTIYFGEGSWLTVV.

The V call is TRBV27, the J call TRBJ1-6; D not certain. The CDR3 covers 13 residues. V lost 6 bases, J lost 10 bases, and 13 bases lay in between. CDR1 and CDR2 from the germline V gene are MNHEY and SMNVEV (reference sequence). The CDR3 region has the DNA TGTGCCAGCAGGGGTGAAGCACGGTCACCCCTCCACTTT. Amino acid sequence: CASRGEARSPLHF.

The CDR3 protein is CASSLPLREQFF. CDR3 in DNA: TGTGCCAGCAGTTTACCCTTGCGGGAGCAGTTCTTC. The chain combines TRBV12-3 or TRBV12-4 with TRBJ2-1, with no clear D. The CDR3 contains 12 residues. Deletions cut 2 bases from V and 10 bases from J, with 9 bases between.

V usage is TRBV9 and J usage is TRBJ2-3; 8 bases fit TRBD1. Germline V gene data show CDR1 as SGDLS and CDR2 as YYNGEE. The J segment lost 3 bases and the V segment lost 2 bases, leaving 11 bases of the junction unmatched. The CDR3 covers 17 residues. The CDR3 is CASSVGVGTGGTDTQYF. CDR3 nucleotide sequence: TGTGCCAGCAGCGTCGGCGTCGGGACAGGTGGGACAGATACGCAGTATTTT.

The DNA of the CDR3 is TGTGCCAGCAGCTCCGGGACCCCGGGGTCCTACGAGCAGTACTTC. It translates to CASSSGTPGSYEQYF. The chain combines TRBV13 with TRBJ2-7; possibly TRBD1 or TRBD2 for D (5 bases each). The V gene's germline CDR1 is PRHDT and CDR2 FYEKMQ (reference sequence). V lost 4 bases and J 1 base, leaving 14 bases between the germline ends. The CDR3 sequence is 15 residues long.

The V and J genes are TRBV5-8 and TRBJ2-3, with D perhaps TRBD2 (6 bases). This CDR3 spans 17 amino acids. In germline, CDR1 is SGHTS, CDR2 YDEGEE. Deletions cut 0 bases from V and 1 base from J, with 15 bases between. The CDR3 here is CASSLAIGAGGTDTQYF. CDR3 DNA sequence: TGTGCCAGCAGCTTGGCCATTGGAGCGGGCGGCACAGATACGCAGTATTTT.

The CDR3 DNA reads TGTGCCAGCAGCGCGCAACAGGGATATGGAAACACCATATATTTT. Protein sequence: CASSAQQGYGNTIYF. V gene TRBV9 combines with J gene TRBJ1-3, with D perhaps matching TRBD1 (6 bases). Trimming shortened V by 3 bases and J by 3 bases, and 13 bases separated the two germline ends. Germline V lookup: CDR1 SGDLS, CDR2 YYNGEE. CDR3 length: 15 residues. Full variable domain (outside the CDR3, taken from reference TRBV9 and TRBJ1-3): DSGVTQTPKHLITATGQRVTLRCSPRSGDLSVYWYQQSLDQGLQFLIQYYNGEERAKGNILERFSAQQFPDLHSELNLSSLELGDSALYFCASSAQQGYGNTIYFGEGSWLTVV.

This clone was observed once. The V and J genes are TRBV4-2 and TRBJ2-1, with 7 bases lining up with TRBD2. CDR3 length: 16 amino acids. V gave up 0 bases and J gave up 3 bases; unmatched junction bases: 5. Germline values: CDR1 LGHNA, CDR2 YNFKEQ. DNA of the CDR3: TGTGCCAGCAGCCAAGACTGGACTAGGTACTACAATGAGCAGTTCTTC. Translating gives CASSQDWTRYYNEQFF.

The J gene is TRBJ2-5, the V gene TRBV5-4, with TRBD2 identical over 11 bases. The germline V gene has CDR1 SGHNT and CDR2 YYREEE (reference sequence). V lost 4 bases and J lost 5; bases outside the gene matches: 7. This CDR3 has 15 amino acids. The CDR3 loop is CASSISGGVQETQYF. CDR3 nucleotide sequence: TGTGCCAGCAGCATTAGCGGGGGGGTACAGGAGACCCAGTACTTC.

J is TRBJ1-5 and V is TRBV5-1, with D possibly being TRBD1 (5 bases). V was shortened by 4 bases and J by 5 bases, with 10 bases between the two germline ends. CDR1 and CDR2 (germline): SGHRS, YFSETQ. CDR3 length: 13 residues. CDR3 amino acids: CASSLLGDQPQHF. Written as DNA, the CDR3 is TGCGCCAGCAGCCTGCTGGGGGATCAGCCCCAGCATTTT.

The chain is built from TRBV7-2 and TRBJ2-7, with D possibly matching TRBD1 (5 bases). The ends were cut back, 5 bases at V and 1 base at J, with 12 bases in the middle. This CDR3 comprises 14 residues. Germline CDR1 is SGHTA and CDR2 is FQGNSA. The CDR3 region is CASSEKGISYEQYF. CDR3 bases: TGTGCCAGCAGCGAGAAGGGGATTTCCTACGAGCAGTACTTC.

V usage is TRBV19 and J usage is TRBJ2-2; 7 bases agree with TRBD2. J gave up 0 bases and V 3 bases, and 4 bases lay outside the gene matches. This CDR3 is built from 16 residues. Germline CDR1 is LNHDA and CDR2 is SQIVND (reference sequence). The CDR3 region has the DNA TGTGCCAGTAGTATTGCGGGACTAACGAACACCGGGGAGCTGTTTTTT. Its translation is CASSIAGLTNTGELFF.

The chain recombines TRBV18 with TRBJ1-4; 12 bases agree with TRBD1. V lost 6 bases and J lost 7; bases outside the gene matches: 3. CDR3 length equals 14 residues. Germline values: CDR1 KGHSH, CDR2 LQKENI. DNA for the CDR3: TGTGCCAGCTCGCCGGGACAGGGGGCTGAAAAACTGTTTTTT. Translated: CASSPGQGAEKLFF.

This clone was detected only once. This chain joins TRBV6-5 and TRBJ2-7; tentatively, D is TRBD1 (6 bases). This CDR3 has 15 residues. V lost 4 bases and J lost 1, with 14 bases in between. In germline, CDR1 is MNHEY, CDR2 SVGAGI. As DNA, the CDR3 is TGTGCCAGCAGTTTAAAACAGGGTCCATCCTACGAGCAGTACTTC. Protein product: CASSLKQGPSYEQYF.